These T cell receptor beta chains were read from a single sample in a study of blood T cell repertoires in COVID-19. Profiling relied on immunoSEQ multiplex PCR, and the TCRdb table lists in-frame clones only, not all of them. The sample shows a few hundred thousand clones, around 85% of them seen only once. Sequencing input: peripheral blood. The receptors shown here come from a human donor with COVID-19, enrolled during active disease. The donor label of this sample is uncertain. Each CDR3 is given with its conserved first and last residue. Fields, in order: D gene, J gene, V gene, clone size, CDR3 protein, CDR3 DNA. A D gene is named only where the DNA matches it firmly. Clone sizes are given selectively: once, few, many, or a class where the clone is expanded.

>TRBD1|TRBJ2-2|TRBV19|once
CASSTRGRNTGELFF
TGTGCCAGTAGTACCAGGGGGAGGAACACCGGGGAGCTGTTTTTT
>TRBD2|TRBJ2-1|TRBV28|.
CASSPTGAGGIYNEQFF
TGTGCCAGCAGCCCAACTGGGGCGGGAGGGATCTACAATGAGCAGTTCTTC
>.|TRBJ1-2|TRBV11-2|.
CASSLGGERVYTF
TGTGCCAGCAGCTTGGGGGGAGAACGCGTCTACACCTTC
>.|TRBJ2-3|TRBV6-5|.
CASRPPGGSTDTQYF
TGTGCCAGCAGACCCCCGGGCGGGAGCACAGATACGCAGTATTTT
>TRBD1|TRBJ1-1|TRBV19|.
CASSIGTGRRNTEAFF
TGTGCCAGTAGTATAGGGACAGGGAGGAGAAACACTGAAGCTTTCTTT
>.|TRBJ2-7|TRBV6-1|once
CASSELIDAGGSEQYF
TGTGCCAGCAGTGAACTAATTGATGCTGGGGGGTCGGAGCAGTACTTC
>.|TRBJ2-7|TRBV19|.
CASSEGARGYEQYF
TGTGCCAGTAGTGAGGGGGCGCGGGGTTACGAGCAGTACTTC
>.|TRBJ1-5|TRBV28|.
CASSLATGWGGPQHF
TGTGCCAGCAGTTTGGCCACGGGTTGGGGAGGGCCCCAGCATTTT
>TRBD1|TRBJ2-1|TRBV5-1|few
CASSLSRDRAYNEQFF
TGCGCCAGCAGCTTGTCTCGGGACAGGGCCTACAATGAGCAGTTCTTC
>.|TRBJ2-7|TRBV6-5|.
CASKTGFYEQYF
TGTGCCAGCAAGACGGGTTTCTACGAGCAGTACTTC
>TRBD2|TRBJ2-5|TRBV5-1|.
CASSSTGTSGSSMETQYF
TGCGCCAGCAGCTCTACCGGGACTAGCGGGAGCAGTATGGAGACCCAGTACTTC
>TRBD1|TRBJ2-7|TRBV5-1|.
CASSLGGQGFEEQYF
TGCGCCAGCAGCTTGGGCGGACAGGGCTTTGAAGAGCAGTACTTC